Below, 4 T cell receptor beta chains from the same sample are listed, as sequenced in a study of OX40 agonist ivuxolimab in advanced cancers. Repertoires were generated with immunoSEQ multiplex PCR, while TCRdb's copy carries only in-frame clones and drops some. The table records 45,000 to 50,000 clones, approximately 90% of them present only once. Material: CD4+ or CD8+ T cells sorted from blood, obtained in a trial of the OX40 agonist ivuxolimab. The origin of the receptors is an adult with an advanced solid tumor such as melanoma, head and neck, liver or kidney cancer.

V usage is TRBV27 and J usage is TRBJ1-1, with D maybe TRBD1 (5 bases). The CDR3 totals 14 residues. The germline V gene has CDR1 MNHEY and CDR2 SMNVEV (reference sequence). V lost 0 bases and J 1 base, leaving 6 bases between the germline ends. Here the CDR3 DNA reads TGTGCCAGCAGTTTATCCGGGGGGAACACTGAAGCTTTCTTT. Translated, it gives CASSLSGGNTEAFF.

V and J are TRBV10-2 and TRBJ1-5, with D possibly matching TRBD1 (6 bases). Germline assignment: CDR1 WSHSY and CDR2 SAAADI. Trimming took off 2 bases at V and 8 bases at J, with 13 bases between the two ends. The CDR3 sequence is 14 residues long. The CDR3 spells CASSELGGWEPQHF. The CDR3 DNA follows: TGCGCCAGCAGTGAGCTAGGGGGTTGGGAGCCCCAGCATTTT.

The table lists this clone with a count of one. The chain recombines TRBV18 with TRBJ2-5; a possible D gene is TRBD2 (6 bases). Trimming took 0 bases from V and 3 from J, leaving 11 bases between them. Per germline, CDR1 KGHSH and CDR2 LQKENI. The CDR3 consists of 15 residues. Written as DNA, the CDR3 is TGTGCCAGCTCACCACCGGGGGGTCCGAAAGAGACCCAGTACTTC. Its protein product is CASSPPGGPKETQYF.

V gene TRBV7-9 combines with J gene TRBJ1-2; tentative D call: TRBD1 (5 bases). Trimming stripped 1 base from V and 4 bases from J, with 13 bases between. Germline loops: CDR1 SEHNR, CDR2 FQNEAQ (reference sequence). The CDR3 is made up of 15 amino acids. This CDR3 is CASSLGGDSPYGYTF. CDR3 DNA sequence: TGTGCCAGCAGCTTAGGAGGGGACTCCCCCTATGGCTACACCTTC.